A single sample is the source of the 21 T cell receptor beta chains below, sequenced in a study of regulatory T cells in long-lasting Graves disease. Construction of TCR beta libraries relied on iRepertoire HTBI primers and on Arm-PCR targeting CDR3 regions. TCRdb analysed the multiplex PCR reads with MiXCR anew, one entry per CDR3 protein. The repertoire includes about 460,000 distinct CDR3 sequences, 12% to 15% of them detected once, and 17% sits in the top ten. The time point is: newly diagnosed GD, antithyroid drugs for less than 3 months. There was RNA extracted from PBMCs, and the TCR library was made from it. These data also featured in a second study, about T cells in Graves' hyperthyroidism and ophthalmopathy.

The starting material was peripheral blood mononuclear cells (PBMCs), obtained at new diagnosis, from a patient treated with antithyroid drugs. These receptors all come from a woman aged 50 to 65 with Graves disease.

This clonotype was detected many times. V and J are TRBV28 and TRBJ1-2; D gene unclear. V lost 5 bases to trimming and J lost 4 bases, with 8 bases between them. This CDR3 contains 12 residues. The germline gives CDR1 MDHEN, CDR2 SYDVKM. CDR3 region: CASSPRTYGYTF. The CDR3 nucleotides read TGTGCCAGCAGTCCGAGGACCTATGGCTACACCTTC.

This clonotype has a count of ten or more. The V call is TRBV2, the J call TRBJ1-2; a possible D gene is TRBD1 (5 bases). Between the trimmed V and J ends, which lost 2 bases and 2 bases, there was a span of 15 bases. Germline-derived CDR1 and CDR2 are SNHLY and FYNNEI. This CDR3 region has 16 residues. CDR3 protein: CASSESRDLSNYGYTF. CDR3 nucleotides: TGTGCCAGCAGTGAATCTCGGGACCTATCAAACTATGGCTACACCTTC.

This clonotype was seen at least ten times. The chain carries TRBV27 and TRBJ1-3; possibly TRBD1 for D (5 bases). The CDR3 length is 18 residues. V dropped 6 bases and J dropped 11 bases, with 32 bases sitting between them. CDR1 is MNHEY, CDR2 SMNVEV, per germline (reference sequence). CDR3 protein: CASSEFGTLGEVPQSIYF. Here the CDR3 DNA reads TGTGCCAGCAGCGAGTTTGGGACCTTAGGCGAAGTACCCCAGTCCATATATTTT.

The genes are TRBV19 and TRBJ1-2; 8 bases are shared with TRBD1. V shed 5 bases, J shed 4 bases, and the junction held 9 bases outside the gene matches. CDR1 is LNHDA, CDR2 SQIVND, per germline (reference sequence). The CDR3 is 15 amino acids. For the CDR3, the DNA is TGTGCCAGTAGTGATTGGACAGGGCGCTCCTATGGCTACACCTTC. It translates to CASSDWTGRSYGYTF.

At least ten counts were recorded for this clonotype. This chain joins TRBV20-1 and TRBJ1-2, with D perhaps matching TRBD1 (6 bases). Germline lookup yields CDR1 DFQATT and CDR2 SNEGSKA (reference sequence). Trimming shortened V by 1 base and J by 5 bases, and 14 bases separated the two germline ends. The CDR3 consists of 14 residues. CDR3 residues: CSARAPGRGYGYTF. In nucleotides, the CDR3 is TGCAGTGCTAGAGCCCCAGGGAGGGGGTATGGCTACACCTTC.

The genes are TRBV29-1 and TRBJ2-1; 8 positions agree with TRBD2. Germline V gene data show CDR1 as SQVTM and CDR2 as ANQGSEA. This CDR3 region has 17 residues. V trimming: 7 bases; J trimming: 4 bases; junction bases outside the gene matches: 18. CDR3 DNA sequence: TGCAGCGACCTCGGGGGGAGCGGGCGGGAGGTTTACAATGAGCAGTTCTTC. Its protein is CSDLGGSGREVYNEQFF.

This clonotype has just a few counts. The chain has TRBV30 and TRBJ1-3; TRBD1 matches at 9 bases. The CDR3 runs 15 residues. Germline V gene sequence: CDR1 GTSNPN, CDR2 SVGIG (reference sequence). J was trimmed by 1 base and V by 0 bases; bases with no gene match: 1. The DNA of the CDR3 is TGTGCCTGGAGTGTACAGGGGGCGTCTGGAAACACCATATATTTT. The encoded protein is CAWSVQGASGNTIYF.

This clonotype was recorded many times. J is TRBJ2-5 and V is TRBV11-1; no definite D call. The CDR3 consists of 14 residues. In germline, CDR1 is SGHAT, CDR2 FQDESV (reference sequence). The ends were cut back, 0 bases at V and 2 bases at J, with 7 bases in the middle. The CDR3 here is CASSLAHLQETQYF. Here the CDR3 DNA reads TGTGCCAGCAGCTTAGCGCACCTTCAAGAGACCCAGTACTTC.

The genes are TRBV2 and TRBJ2-7, with 10 bases lining up with TRBD1. Per the germline V gene, CDR1 is SNHLY and CDR2 is FYNNEI. V shed 6 bases and J 2 bases; nucleotides not matched to a gene: 10. This CDR3 is 16 amino acids long. CDR3 loop: CASRETRGTGAYEQYF. In DNA, the CDR3 is TGTGCCAGCAGGGAAACCAGGGGGACAGGGGCCTACGAGCAGTACTTC.

In this sample, this clonotype turned up many times. This sequence joins TRBV7-3 and TRBJ2-3; no firm D call. Per germline, CDR1 SGHTA and CDR2 FQGTGA. The CDR3 totals 15 residues. Trimming removed 5 bases at V and 3 bases at J, with 15 bases between. CDR3 in amino acids: CASSPGSHETDTQYF. CDR3 nucleotides: TGTGCCAGCAGCCCCGGGTCGCATGAGACAGATACGCAGTATTTT.

There are many counts of this clonotype. The gene calls are TRBV9 and TRBJ2-7, with D perhaps matching TRBD2 (5 bases). This CDR3 is built from 15 residues. From germline, CDR1 is SGDLS and CDR2 YYNGEE. V was pared by 0 bases and J by 3 bases, with 13 bases between. DNA of the CDR3: TGTGCCAGCAGCGTAGCCGGGGAGACCAACTACGAGCAGTACTTC. Residues: CASSVAGETNYEQYF.

The genes are TRBV29-1 and TRBJ2-1; D might be TRBD1 or TRBD2, each matching 7 bases. Germline lookup yields CDR1 SQVTM and CDR2 ANQGSEA. The CDR3 totals 20 residues. V lost 4 bases to trimming and J lost 4 bases, with 32 bases between them. The CDR3, as DNA: TGCAGCGTTGGGGGGGCAGGGGGAAGCGGGGTGGACCATAATTACAATGAGCAGTTCTTC. Amino acid sequence: CSVGGAGGSGVDHNYNEQFF.

This clonotype was observed a few times. V and J are TRBV9 and TRBJ2-5; the D call may be TRBD1 or TRBD2 (5 bases each). Per the germline V gene, CDR1 is SGDLS and CDR2 is YYNGEE. CDR3 length: 16 residues. Trimming pared 0 bases from V and 4 bases from J, leaving 16 bases between. The CDR3 DNA reads TGTGCCAGCAGCGTAGCTTCAGCCCATGGGGGAGAGACCCAGTACTTC. Translating gives CASSVASAHGGETQYF.

The table lists this clonotype with a few counts. V gene TRBV5-1 combines with J gene TRBJ2-1; 8 bases are a match to TRBD2. Germline V gives CDR1 SGHRS, CDR2 YFSETQ. This CDR3 has 17 residues. Unmatched junction bases numbered 20, after V lost 6 bases and J lost 9 bases. The CDR3 spells CASTAGGGRPVYVEQFF. CDR3 nucleotides: TGCGCCAGCACCGCCGGGGGCGGGAGGCCAGTGTACGTTGAGCAGTTCTTC.

This clonotype was picked up a small number of times. This chain uses TRBV4-1 with TRBJ2-4, with D perhaps assigned TRBD1 or TRBD2 (5 bases each). Germline V CDR1 and CDR2: MGHRA, YSYEKL. There are 16 residues in the CDR3. Trimming pared 5 bases from V and 2 bases from J, leaving 16 bases between. Written as DNA, the CDR3 is TGCGCCAGCAGCAGGGGAGCACCCGGGACCAAAAACATTCAGTACTTC. This encodes CASSRGAPGTKNIQYF.

The sample holds a few counts of this clonotype. This chain uses TRBV5-1 with TRBJ1-4, with 7 bases identical to TRBD1. The germline gives CDR1 SGHRS, CDR2 YFSETQ. Trimming took 0 bases from V and 4 from J; bases not matched to a gene: 3. CDR3 size: 15 residues. The CDR3 DNA follows: TGCGCCAGCAGCTTGGGGGACAGCCATAATGAAAAACTGTTTTTT. It specifies CASSLGDSHNEKLFF.

This clonotype was observed a single time. A much bigger clone sits one base away, suggesting this may be a read error. The V call is TRBV5-6, the J call TRBJ1-2; no definite D call. Germline lookup yields CDR1 SGHDT and CDR2 YYEEEE. The CDR3 is 15 amino acids. In nucleotides, the CDR3 is TGTGCCAGCAGCTTGATCGACACAGCTCACTATGGCTACGCCTTC. This translates into CASSLIDTAHYGYAF.

The V and J genes are TRBV28 and TRBJ1-2, with D possibly TRBD1 on 6 matching bases. The germline gives CDR1 MDHEN, CDR2 SYDVKM. Trimming pared 8 bases from V and 1 base from J, leaving 20 bases between. The CDR3 covers 16 residues. Written as DNA, the CDR3 is TGTGCCAGCTCAGAAGGGGGAATATCGGGTAACTATGGCTACACCTTC. The encoded protein is CASSEGGISGNYGYTF.

Ten or more counts support this clonotype. In DNA, the CDR3 is TGTGCCAGCAGCTTTGCTAGCGGGAGTCCCGGGGAGCTGTTTTTT. Translating it yields CASSFASGSPGELFF. V and J are TRBV7-9 and TRBJ2-2; 10 bases fit TRBD2. The V gene's germline CDR1 is SEHNR and CDR2 FQNEAQ (reference sequence). The CDR3 is made up of 15 amino acids. Germline trimming cut 3 bases from V and 6 bases from J; bases unmatched to any gene: 4.

In this sample, this clonotype turned up many times. The chain links TRBV5-5 to TRBJ1-3; a weak D match, TRBD1 (5 bases). V was shortened by 4 bases and J by 0 bases, with 8 bases between the two germline ends. This CDR3 region has 14 residues. Germline V gene sequence: CDR1 SGHKS, CDR2 YYEKEE (reference sequence). CDR3 sequence reads: CASSRDLSGNTIYF. As DNA, the CDR3 is TGTGCCAGCAGCCGGGACCTCTCTGGAAACACCATATATTTT.

This clonotype was counted a few times. The V and J genes are TRBV11-2 and TRBJ2-1, with 8 bases matching TRBD1. This CDR3 is 18 amino acids long. V shed 5 bases, J shed 2 bases, and the junction held 14 bases outside the gene matches. Germline-derived CDR1 and CDR2 are SGHAT and FQNNGV. The CDR3 loop is CASSERTGRLPTYNEQFF. The CDR3 bases are TGTGCCAGCAGCGAGAGGACAGGGAGGCTACCAACCTACAATGAGCAGTTCTTC.